A selection of T cell receptor beta chains follows, all from one sample in a study of cytomegalovirus exposure and HLA in healthy donors. The protocol was immunoSEQ multiplex PCR, while the TCRdb copy is restricted to in-frame clones and leaves out a portion. The sample has about 160,000 clones; about 80% are singletons. Sequencing was carried out using PBMCs. The source is a girl aged 5-17 years in good health and CMV-seropositive. Both conserved end residues are part of each CDR3. Each record gives: V gene, D gene, J gene, clone size, CDR3 protein, CDR3 DNA. A D gene is named only where the DNA matches it firmly. Part of the rows lack a size; the others show once, few, many or a class for expanded clones.

v_call: TRBV12-5; d_call: TRBD1; j_call: TRBJ2-1; clone_size: NA; cdr3_aa: CASGLPGQGYNEQFF; cdr3_nt: TGTGCTAGTGGTCTTCCGGGACAGGGGTACAATGAGCAGTTCTTC
v_call: TRBV7-2; d_call: NA; j_call: TRBJ2-7; clone_size: NA; cdr3_aa: CASSLAPVPPSSYEQYF; cdr3_nt: TGTGCCAGCAGCTTAGCGCCGGTACCCCCCTCCTCCTACGAGCAGTACTTC
v_call: TRBV7-3; d_call: TRBD2; j_call: TRBJ2-1; clone_size: NA; cdr3_aa: CASSLTGGFHNEQFF; cdr3_nt: TGTGCCAGCAGCTTGACGGGAGGGTTCCACAATGAGCAGTTCTTC
v_call: TRBV7-8; d_call: NA; j_call: TRBJ2-7; clone_size: once; cdr3_aa: CASSLALTVSYEQYF; cdr3_nt: TGTGCCAGCAGCTTAGCCCTGACAGTCTCCTACGAGCAGTACTTC
v_call: TRBV27; d_call: TRBD1; j_call: TRBJ2-7; clone_size: NA; cdr3_aa: CASSLSPGTVSYEQYF; cdr3_nt: TGTGCCAGCAGTTTATCCCCCGGGACAGTATCCTACGAGCAGTACTTC
v_call: TRBV7-8; d_call: NA; j_call: TRBJ2-7; clone_size: NA; cdr3_aa: CASSYTYEQYF; cdr3_nt: TGTGCCAGCAGCTATACCTACGAGCAGTACTTC
v_call: TRBV19; d_call: TRBD2; j_call: TRBJ2-3; clone_size: NA; cdr3_aa: CASTGTSGFTSTDTQYF; cdr3_nt: TGTGCCAGTACCGGGACTAGCGGGTTTACTAGCACAGATACGCAGTATTTT
v_call: TRBV27; d_call: TRBD1; j_call: TRBJ1-1; clone_size: NA; cdr3_aa: CASSQTGGTEAFF; cdr3_nt: TGTGCCAGCAGTCAGACAGGGGGGACTGAAGCTTTCTTT
v_call: TRBV14; d_call: NA; j_call: TRBJ2-5; clone_size: NA; cdr3_aa: CASSQVLGAETQYF; cdr3_nt: TGTGCCAGCAGCCAAGTCTTGGGGGCAGAGACCCAGTACTTC
v_call: TRBV13; d_call: NA; j_call: TRBJ2-7; clone_size: NA; cdr3_aa: CASSLARMGGTHEQYF; cdr3_nt: TGTGCCAGCAGCTTAGCGCGGATGGGGGGGACACACGAGCAGTACTTC
v_call: TRBV5-1; d_call: NA; j_call: TRBJ1-3; clone_size: NA; cdr3_aa: CASSLGTQGSGNTIYF; cdr3_nt: TGCGCCAGCAGCTTGGGGACCCAGGGGAGTGGAAACACCATATATTTT
v_call: TRBV28; d_call: NA; j_call: TRBJ1-2; clone_size: NA; cdr3_aa: CASFRTDYGYTF; cdr3_nt: TGTGCCAGCTTTCGGACTGACTATGGCTACACCTTC
v_call: TRBV27; d_call: TRBD1; j_call: TRBJ2-7; clone_size: few; cdr3_aa: CASSLSPIPLGQRDEQYF; cdr3_nt: TGTGCCAGCAGTTTATCCCCTATCCCCCTGGGACAGAGGGACGAGCAGTACTTC
v_call: TRBV27; d_call: NA; j_call: TRBJ2-1; clone_size: NA; cdr3_aa: CASSFQAWNEQFF; cdr3_nt: TGTGCCAGCAGTTTCCAGGCCTGGAATGAGCAGTTCTTC
v_call: TRBV7-3; d_call: TRBD2; j_call: TRBJ2-1; clone_size: NA; cdr3_aa: CASSLLAGASYNEQFF; cdr3_nt: TGTGCCAGCAGCTTACTAGCGGGGGCCTCCTACAATGAGCAGTTCTTC
v_call: TRBV2; d_call: NA; j_call: TRBJ2-1; clone_size: NA; cdr3_aa: CASSEGAAYNEQFF; cdr3_nt: TGTGCTAGCAGTGAAGGTGCAGCCTACAATGAGCAGTTCTTC
v_call: TRBV10-3; d_call: NA; j_call: TRBJ1-1; clone_size: once; cdr3_aa: CAISDSGRGTEAFF; cdr3_nt: TGTGCCATCAGTGATTCAGGGCGAGGCACTGAAGCTTTCTTT
v_call: TRBV5-1; d_call: TRBD1; j_call: TRBJ2-7; clone_size: NA; cdr3_aa: CASSTDRGWAVEQYF; cdr3_nt: TGCGCCAGCAGCACGGACAGGGGATGGGCGGTCGAGCAGTACTTC
v_call: TRBV7-8; d_call: TRBD2; j_call: TRBJ2-1; clone_size: NA; cdr3_aa: CASSRREGVTSEQFF; cdr3_nt: TGTGCCAGCAGCCGACGGGAGGGTGTTACTAGTGAGCAGTTCTTC
v_call: TRBV7-9; d_call: TRBD1; j_call: TRBJ2-1; clone_size: NA; cdr3_aa: CASSLGGGQGAYNEQFF; cdr3_nt: TGTGCCAGCAGCTTAGGCGGGGGACAGGGGGCTTACAATGAGCAGTTCTTC
v_call: TRBV28; d_call: NA; j_call: TRBJ1-1; clone_size: once; cdr3_aa: CASTGRVGTEAFF; cdr3_nt: TGTGCCAGCACCGGGAGGGTAGGGACTGAAGCTTTCTTT
v_call: TRBV28; d_call: TRBD2; j_call: TRBJ2-5; clone_size: NA; cdr3_aa: CASSLGGKPLGETQYF; cdr3_nt: TGTGCCAGCAGCCTCGGGGGGAAGCCGTTAGGGGAGACCCAGTACTTC
v_call: TRBV4-3; d_call: TRBD1; j_call: TRBJ2-3; clone_size: NA; cdr3_aa: CASSQALTGGTDTQYF; cdr3_nt: TGCGCCAGCAGCCAAGCCTTGACAGGGGGTACAGATACGCAGTATTTT
v_call: TRBV29-1; d_call: TRBD1; j_call: TRBJ2-5; clone_size: NA; cdr3_aa: CSVVIGGQGETQYF; cdr3_nt: TGCAGCGTTGTTATTGGGGGACAGGGAGAGACCCAGTACTTC
v_call: TRBV5-1; d_call: TRBD1; j_call: TRBJ2-5; clone_size: NA; cdr3_aa: CASSHTTDRVGETQYF; cdr3_nt: TGCGCCAGCAGCCACACGACGGACAGGGTGGGAGAGACCCAGTACTTC
v_call: TRBV7-2; d_call: TRBD1; j_call: TRBJ1-5; clone_size: NA; cdr3_aa: CASSPGQGGNQPQHF; cdr3_nt: TGTGCCAGCAGCCCCGGACAGGGGGGCAATCAGCCCCAGCATTTT
v_call: TRBV5-4; d_call: NA; j_call: TRBJ2-2; clone_size: NA; cdr3_aa: CASGRPRDTGELFF; cdr3_nt: TGTGCCAGCGGGCGGCCCAGGGACACCGGGGAGCTGTTTTTT
v_call: TRBV4-1; d_call: TRBD1; j_call: TRBJ2-1; clone_size: NA; cdr3_aa: CASSPTGVTYNEQFF; cdr3_nt: TGCGCCAGCAGCCCTACAGGGGTGACCTACAATGAGCAGTTCTTC
v_call: TRBV2; d_call: NA; j_call: TRBJ2-3; clone_size: NA; cdr3_aa: CASTQGRSTDTQYF; cdr3_nt: TGTGCCAGCACTCAGGGTAGAAGCACAGATACGCAGTATTTT
v_call: TRBV25-1; d_call: NA; j_call: TRBJ1-5; clone_size: NA; cdr3_aa: CASSKGGNQPQHF; cdr3_nt: TGTGCCAGCAGTAAAGGAGGCAATCAGCCCCAGCATTTT
v_call: TRBV7-3; d_call: TRBD1; j_call: TRBJ1-5; clone_size: NA; cdr3_aa: CATPRAGTGAFNQPQHF; cdr3_nt: TGTGCCACCCCGAGGGCAGGGACAGGGGCGTTCAATCAGCCCCAGCATTTT
v_call: TRBV18; d_call: NA; j_call: TRBJ2-1; clone_size: NA; cdr3_aa: CASSPTRSYNEQFF; cdr3_nt: TGTGCCAGCTCCCCCACTAGATCCTACAATGAGCAGTTCTTC
v_call: TRBV5-1; d_call: TRBD1; j_call: TRBJ2-7; clone_size: NA; cdr3_aa: CASSYRKDRGYEQYF; cdr3_nt: TGCGCCAGCAGCTACCGTAAGGACAGGGGGTACGAGCAGTACTTC
v_call: TRBV15; d_call: TRBD1; j_call: TRBJ1-5; clone_size: NA; cdr3_aa: CATSNRDRGVGQPQHF; cdr3_nt: TGTGCCACCAGCAACCGGGACAGGGGGGTTGGTCAGCCCCAGCATTTT
v_call: TRBV23-1; d_call: TRBD2; j_call: TRBJ2-1; clone_size: NA; cdr3_aa: CASSLPPPTSGIEQFF; cdr3_nt: TGCGCCAGCAGTCTCCCGCCTCCGACTAGCGGGATAGAGCAGTTCTTC
v_call: TRBV7-9; d_call: NA; j_call: TRBJ2-7; clone_size: NA; cdr3_aa: CASSKTFGQAKTYEQYF; cdr3_nt: TGTGCCAGCAGCAAAACTTTCGGACAAGCAAAAACCTACGAGCAGTACTTC
v_call: TRBV7-3; d_call: NA; j_call: TRBJ2-3; clone_size: NA; cdr3_aa: CASSLTGRSTDTQYF; cdr3_nt: TGTGCCAGCAGCTTGACAGGGAGGAGCACAGATACGCAGTATTTT
v_call: TRBV6-5; d_call: NA; j_call: TRBJ2-7; clone_size: NA; cdr3_aa: CASSYFRGATYEQYF; cdr3_nt: TGTGCCAGCAGTTACTTTCGCGGGGCGACCTACGAGCAGTACTTC
v_call: TRBV2; d_call: NA; j_call: TRBJ2-7; clone_size: NA; cdr3_aa: CASSGDSTYYEQYF; cdr3_nt: TGTGCCAGCAGCGGGGACTCAACTTACTACGAGCAGTACTTC
v_call: TRBV11-2; d_call: NA; j_call: TRBJ1-3; clone_size: NA; cdr3_aa: CASSWGGGSGNTIYF; cdr3_nt: TGTGCCAGCAGCTGGGGCGGGGGGTCTGGAAACACCATATATTTT
v_call: TRBV19; d_call: NA; j_call: TRBJ1-5; clone_size: few; cdr3_aa: CASSMTGNNQPQHF; cdr3_nt: TGTGCCAGTAGTATGACAGGTAACAATCAGCCCCAGCATTTT
v_call: TRBV5-1; d_call: NA; j_call: TRBJ2-5; clone_size: once; cdr3_aa: CASSLSVPTETQYF; cdr3_nt: TGCGCCAGCAGCTTATCGGTACCAACCGAGACCCAGTACTTC
v_call: TRBV28; d_call: NA; j_call: TRBJ1-4; clone_size: once; cdr3_aa: CASSPRRAREKLFF; cdr3_nt: TGTGCCAGCAGTCCGCGGAGGGCCCGTGAAAAACTGTTTTTT
v_call: TRBV5-1; d_call: NA; j_call: TRBJ2-7; clone_size: few; cdr3_aa: CASSLGSHLSSYEQYF; cdr3_nt: TGCGCCAGCAGCTTGGGTTCTCACCTGAGCTCCTACGAGCAGTACTTC
v_call: TRBV19; d_call: NA; j_call: TRBJ2-2; clone_size: NA; cdr3_aa: CASSIPAGELFF; cdr3_nt: TGTGCCAGTAGTATCCCCGCCGGGGAGCTGTTTTTT
v_call: TRBV5-1; d_call: TRBD2; j_call: TRBJ2-2; clone_size: NA; cdr3_aa: CASSSSGSYTGELFF; cdr3_nt: TGCGCCAGCAGCTCCAGCGGGAGTTACACCGGGGAGCTGTTTTTT
v_call: TRBV5-1; d_call: NA; j_call: TRBJ1-2; clone_size: NA; cdr3_aa: CASSLALGGVTYGYTF; cdr3_nt: TGCGCCAGCAGCTTGGCCCTAGGGGGGGTGACTTACGGCTACACCTTC
v_call: TRBV19; d_call: NA; j_call: TRBJ2-5; clone_size: once; cdr3_aa: CASNPGLALGETQYF; cdr3_nt: TGTGCCAGTAACCCGGGACTCGCCCTGGGGGAGACCCAGTACTTC
v_call: TRBV7-2; d_call: NA; j_call: TRBJ2-1; clone_size: NA; cdr3_aa: CASRTGRGNEQFF; cdr3_nt: TGTGCCAGCAGGACGGGGAGGGGGAATGAGCAGTTCTTC
v_call: TRBV6-5; d_call: TRBD2; j_call: TRBJ2-7; clone_size: NA; cdr3_aa: CASSYSSSAGVGEQYF; cdr3_nt: TGTGCCAGCAGTTACTCGTCGTCCGCGGGAGTCGGCGAGCAGTACTTC
v_call: TRBV4-1; d_call: TRBD2; j_call: TRBJ2-5; clone_size: NA; cdr3_aa: CASSQDRTSGRYETQYF; cdr3_nt: TGCGCCAGCAGCCAAGATCGTACTAGCGGGAGGTATGAGACCCAGTACTTC
v_call: TRBV10-1; d_call: NA; j_call: TRBJ1-1; clone_size: NA; cdr3_aa: CASSLTGPSEAFF; cdr3_nt: TGCGCCAGCAGTTTGACAGGCCCAAGTGAAGCTTTCTTT
v_call: TRBV6-1; d_call: TRBD2; j_call: TRBJ2-7; clone_size: NA; cdr3_aa: CASSELAGVYEQYF; cdr3_nt: TGTGCCAGCAGTGAACTAGCGGGAGTTTACGAGCAGTACTTC